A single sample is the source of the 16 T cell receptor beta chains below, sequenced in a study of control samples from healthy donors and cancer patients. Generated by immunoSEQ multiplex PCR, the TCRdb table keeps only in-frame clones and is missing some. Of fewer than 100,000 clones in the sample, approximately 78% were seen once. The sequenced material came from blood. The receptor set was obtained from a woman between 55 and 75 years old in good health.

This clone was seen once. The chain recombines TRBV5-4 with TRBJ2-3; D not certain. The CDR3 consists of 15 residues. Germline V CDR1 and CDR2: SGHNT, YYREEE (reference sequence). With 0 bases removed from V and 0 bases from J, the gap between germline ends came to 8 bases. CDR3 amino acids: CASSLVGSSTDTQYF. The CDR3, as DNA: TGTGCCAGCAGCTTGGTTGGCAGTAGCACAGATACGCAGTATTTT.

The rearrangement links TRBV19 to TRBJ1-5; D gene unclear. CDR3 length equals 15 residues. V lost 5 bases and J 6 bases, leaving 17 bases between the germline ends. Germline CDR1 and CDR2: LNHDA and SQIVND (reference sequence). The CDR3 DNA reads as TGTGCCAGTAGTCCCCTTGAGCTTGGGAGTCAGCCCCAGCATTTT. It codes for CASSPLELGSQPQHF.

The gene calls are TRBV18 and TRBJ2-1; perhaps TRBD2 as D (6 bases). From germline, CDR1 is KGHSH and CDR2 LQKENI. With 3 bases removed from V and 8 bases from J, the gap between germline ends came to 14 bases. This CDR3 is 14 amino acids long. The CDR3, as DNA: TGTGCCAGCTCACCGCCCCTAGCGACCGATGAGCAGTTCTTC. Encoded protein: CASSPPLATDEQFF.

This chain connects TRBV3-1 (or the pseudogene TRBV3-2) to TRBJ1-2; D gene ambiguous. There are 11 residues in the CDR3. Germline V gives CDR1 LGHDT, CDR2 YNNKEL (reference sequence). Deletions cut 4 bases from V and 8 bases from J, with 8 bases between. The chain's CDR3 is CASSLGRGYTF. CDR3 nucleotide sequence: TGTGCCAGCAGCCTCGGGCGGGGCTACACCTTC.

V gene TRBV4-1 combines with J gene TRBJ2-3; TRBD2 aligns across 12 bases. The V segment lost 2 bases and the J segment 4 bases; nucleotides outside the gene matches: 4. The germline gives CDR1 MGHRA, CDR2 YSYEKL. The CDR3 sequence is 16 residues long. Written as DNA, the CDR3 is TGCGCCAGCAGCCAAACGACTAGCGGGAGCTCAGATACGCAGTATTTT. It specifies CASSQTTSGSSDTQYF.

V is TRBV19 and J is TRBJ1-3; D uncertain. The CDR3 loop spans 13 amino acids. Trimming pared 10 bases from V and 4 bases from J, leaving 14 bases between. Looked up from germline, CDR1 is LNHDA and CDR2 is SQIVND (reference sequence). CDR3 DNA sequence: TGTGCCACCCCACTTGGGAGGGGAAACACCATATATTTT. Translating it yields CATPLGRGNTIYF.

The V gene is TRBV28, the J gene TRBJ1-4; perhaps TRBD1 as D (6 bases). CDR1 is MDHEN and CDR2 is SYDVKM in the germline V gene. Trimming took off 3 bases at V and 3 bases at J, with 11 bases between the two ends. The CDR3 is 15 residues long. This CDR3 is CASSFGGRSNEKLFF. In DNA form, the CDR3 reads TGTGCCAGCAGTTTTGGGGGGCGGTCTAATGAAAAACTGTTTTTT. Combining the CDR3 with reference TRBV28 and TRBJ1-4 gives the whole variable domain DVKVTQSSRYLVKRTGEKVFLECVQDMDHENMFWYRQDPGLGLRLIYFSYDVKMKEKGDIPEGYSVSREKKERFSLILESASTNQTSMYLCASSFGGRSNEKLFFGSGTQLSVL.

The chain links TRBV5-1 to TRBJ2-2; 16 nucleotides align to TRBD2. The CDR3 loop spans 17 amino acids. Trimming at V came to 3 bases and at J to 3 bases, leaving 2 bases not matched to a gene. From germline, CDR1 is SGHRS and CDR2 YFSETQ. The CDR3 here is CASSYGTSGRDTGELFF. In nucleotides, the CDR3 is TGCGCCAGCAGCTACGGGACTAGCGGGAGGGACACCGGGGAGCTGTTTTTT.

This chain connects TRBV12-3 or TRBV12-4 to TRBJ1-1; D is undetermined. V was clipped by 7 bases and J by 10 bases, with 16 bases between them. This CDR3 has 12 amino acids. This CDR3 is CASTVQGNRAFF. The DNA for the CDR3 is TGTGCCAGCACCGTCCAAGGTAATCGAGCTTTCTTT.

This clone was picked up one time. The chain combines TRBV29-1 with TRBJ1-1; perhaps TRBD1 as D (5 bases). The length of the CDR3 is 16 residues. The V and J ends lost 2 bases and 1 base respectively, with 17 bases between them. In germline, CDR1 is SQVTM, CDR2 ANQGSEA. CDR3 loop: CSVETRSRDRNTEAFF. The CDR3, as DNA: TGCAGCGTTGAAACACGTTCCAGGGATAGGAACACTGAAGCTTTCTTT.

CDR3 residues: CASSLTPSGSNEQFF. Written as DNA, the CDR3 is TGCGCCAGCAGCTTGACCCCTAGCGGGAGTAATGAGCAGTTCTTC. This sequence joins TRBV5-1 and TRBJ2-1; 10 bases line up with TRBD2. Looked up from germline, CDR1 is SGHRS and CDR2 is YFSETQ. The CDR3 is made up of 15 amino acids. V lost 1 base to trimming and J lost 7 bases; unmatched junction nucleotides: 5.

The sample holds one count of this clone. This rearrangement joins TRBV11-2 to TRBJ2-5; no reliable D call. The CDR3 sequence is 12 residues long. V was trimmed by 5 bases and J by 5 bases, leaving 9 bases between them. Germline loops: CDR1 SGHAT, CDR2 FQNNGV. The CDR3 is CASSPVGETQYF. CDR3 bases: TGTGCCAGCAGCCCCGTGGGTGAGACCCAGTACTTC.

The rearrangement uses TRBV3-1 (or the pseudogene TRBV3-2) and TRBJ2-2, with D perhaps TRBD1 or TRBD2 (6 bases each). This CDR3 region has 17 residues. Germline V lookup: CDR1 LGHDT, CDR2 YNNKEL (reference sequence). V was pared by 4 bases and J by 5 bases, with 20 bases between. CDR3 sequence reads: CASSRQWPGARTGELFF. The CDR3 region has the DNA TGTGCCAGCAGCCGACAATGGCCGGGGGCGAGGACCGGGGAGCTGTTTTTT.

Here the CDR3 DNA reads TGCAGCGTTGGAAACAGGGGGAGCTACGAGCAGTACTTC. It specifies CSVGNRGSYEQYF. V is TRBV29-1 and J is TRBJ2-7; 8 nucleotides line up with TRBD1. The CDR3 covers 13 residues. The V and J ends lost 4 bases and 3 bases, in that order; junction bases with no gene match: 5. The germline CDR1 and CDR2 sequences are SQVTM and ANQGSEA.

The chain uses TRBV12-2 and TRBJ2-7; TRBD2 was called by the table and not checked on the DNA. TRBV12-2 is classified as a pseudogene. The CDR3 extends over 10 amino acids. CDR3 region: CASRAGEQYF. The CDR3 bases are TGTGCAAGTCGAGCTGGTGAGCAGTACTTC.

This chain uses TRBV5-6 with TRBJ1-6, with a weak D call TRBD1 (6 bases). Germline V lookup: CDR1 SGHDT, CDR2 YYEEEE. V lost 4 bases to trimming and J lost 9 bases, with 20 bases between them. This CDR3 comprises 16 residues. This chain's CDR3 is CASSAPREGVGSPLHF. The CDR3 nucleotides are TGTGCCAGCAGCGCGCCCCGTGAGGGGGTAGGTTCACCCCTCCACTTT.